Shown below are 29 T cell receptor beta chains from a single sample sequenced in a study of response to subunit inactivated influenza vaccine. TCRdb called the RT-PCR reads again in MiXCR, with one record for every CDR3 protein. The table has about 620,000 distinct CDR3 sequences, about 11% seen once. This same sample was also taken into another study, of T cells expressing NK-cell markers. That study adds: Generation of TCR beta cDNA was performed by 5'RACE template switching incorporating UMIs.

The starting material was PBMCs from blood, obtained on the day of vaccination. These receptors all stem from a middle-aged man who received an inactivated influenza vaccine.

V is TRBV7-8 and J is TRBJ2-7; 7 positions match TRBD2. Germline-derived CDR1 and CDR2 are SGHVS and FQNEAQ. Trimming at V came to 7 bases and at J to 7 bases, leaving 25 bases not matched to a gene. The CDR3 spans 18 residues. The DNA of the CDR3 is TGTGCCAGCACCGTACGGCGGCAGGGAGGGTCCGAGTTTGGGGAGCAGTACTTC. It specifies CASTVRRQGGSEFGEQYF.

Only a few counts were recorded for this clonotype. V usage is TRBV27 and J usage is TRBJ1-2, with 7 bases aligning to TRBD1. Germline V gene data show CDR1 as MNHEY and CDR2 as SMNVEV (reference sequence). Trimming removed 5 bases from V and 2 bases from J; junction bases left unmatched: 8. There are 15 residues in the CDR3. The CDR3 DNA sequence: TGTGCCAGCAGTGGAAACAGGGGTTCCAACTATGGCTACACCTTC. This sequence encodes CASSGNRGSNYGYTF.

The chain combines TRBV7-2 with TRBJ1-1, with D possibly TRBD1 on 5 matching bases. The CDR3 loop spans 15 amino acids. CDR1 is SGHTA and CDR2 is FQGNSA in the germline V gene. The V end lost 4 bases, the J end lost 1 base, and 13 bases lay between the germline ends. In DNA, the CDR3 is TGTGCCAGCAGCTACCTCTTGGGGGGGAACACTGAAGCTTTCTTT. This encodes CASSYLLGGNTEAFF.

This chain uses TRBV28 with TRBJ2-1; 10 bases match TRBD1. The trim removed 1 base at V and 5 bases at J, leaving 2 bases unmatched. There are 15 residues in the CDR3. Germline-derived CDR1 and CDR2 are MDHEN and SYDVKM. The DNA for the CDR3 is TGTGCCAGCAGTTTATCCGGGACAGGGGACAATGAGCAGTTCTTC. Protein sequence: CASSLSGTGDNEQFF.

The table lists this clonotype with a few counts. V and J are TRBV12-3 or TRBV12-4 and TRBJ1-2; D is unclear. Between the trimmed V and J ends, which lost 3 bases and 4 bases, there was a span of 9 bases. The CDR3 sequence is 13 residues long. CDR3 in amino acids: CASSLGLRYGYTF. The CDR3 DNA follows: TGTGCCAGCAGTTTGGGTTTGCGCTATGGCTACACCTTC.

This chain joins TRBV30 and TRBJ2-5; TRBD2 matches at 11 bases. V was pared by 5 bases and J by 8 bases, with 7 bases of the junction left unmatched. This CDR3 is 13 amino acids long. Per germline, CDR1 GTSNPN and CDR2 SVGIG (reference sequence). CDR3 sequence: CAWAGTSGRTQYF. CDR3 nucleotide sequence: TGTGCCTGGGCCGGGACTAGCGGCAGAACCCAGTACTTC.

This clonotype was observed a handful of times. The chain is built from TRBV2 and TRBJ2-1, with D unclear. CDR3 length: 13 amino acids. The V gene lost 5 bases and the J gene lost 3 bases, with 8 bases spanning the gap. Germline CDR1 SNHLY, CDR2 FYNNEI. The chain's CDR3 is CASSPEYYNEQFF. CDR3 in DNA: TGTGCCAGCAGTCCCGAATACTACAATGAGCAGTTCTTC.

The CDR3 DNA reads TGTGCCAGCTCACCACGACAGATCTCCTACGAGCAGTACTTC. Translated, it gives CASSPRQISYEQYF. The chain links TRBV18 to TRBJ2-7, with D maybe TRBD1 (5 bases). Trimming took 1 base from V and 0 from J, leaving 7 bases between them. The CDR3 sequence is 14 residues long. Germline V gives CDR1 KGHSH, CDR2 LQKENI.

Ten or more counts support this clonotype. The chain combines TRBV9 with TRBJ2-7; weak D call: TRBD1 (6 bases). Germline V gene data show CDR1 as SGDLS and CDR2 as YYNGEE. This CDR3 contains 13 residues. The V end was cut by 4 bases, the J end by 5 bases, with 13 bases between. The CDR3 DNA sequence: TGTGCCAGCAGCAAGGGGGATTACGACGAGCAGTACTTC. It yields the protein CASSKGDYDEQYF.

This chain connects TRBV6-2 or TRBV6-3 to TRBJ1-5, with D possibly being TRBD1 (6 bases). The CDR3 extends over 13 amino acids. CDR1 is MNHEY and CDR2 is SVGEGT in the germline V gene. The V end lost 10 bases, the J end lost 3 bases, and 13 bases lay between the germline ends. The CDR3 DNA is TGTGCCACCAAAGGACAGAACAATCAGCCCCAGCATTTT. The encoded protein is CATKGQNNQPQHF.

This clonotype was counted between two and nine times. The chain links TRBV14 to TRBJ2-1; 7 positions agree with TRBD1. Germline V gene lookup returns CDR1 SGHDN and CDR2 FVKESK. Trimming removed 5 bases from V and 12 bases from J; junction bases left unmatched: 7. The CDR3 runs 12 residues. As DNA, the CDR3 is TGTGCCAGCAGCATCCGGACAGGTGGGCAGTTCTTC. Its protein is CASSIRTGGQFF.

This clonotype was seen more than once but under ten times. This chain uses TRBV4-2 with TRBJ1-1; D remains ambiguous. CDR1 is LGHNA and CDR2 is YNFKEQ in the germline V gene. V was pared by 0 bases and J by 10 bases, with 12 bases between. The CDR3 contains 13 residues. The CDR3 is CASSQERSAVAFF. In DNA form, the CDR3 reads TGTGCCAGCAGCCAAGAAAGGTCAGCAGTAGCTTTCTTT.

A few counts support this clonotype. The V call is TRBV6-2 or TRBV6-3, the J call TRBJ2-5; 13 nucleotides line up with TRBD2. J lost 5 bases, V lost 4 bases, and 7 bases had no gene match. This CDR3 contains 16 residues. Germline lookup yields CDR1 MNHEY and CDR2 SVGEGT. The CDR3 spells CASSLGLAGLGETQYF. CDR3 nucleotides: TGTGCCAGCAGTTTGGGACTAGCGGGGCTTGGGGAGACCCAGTACTTC.

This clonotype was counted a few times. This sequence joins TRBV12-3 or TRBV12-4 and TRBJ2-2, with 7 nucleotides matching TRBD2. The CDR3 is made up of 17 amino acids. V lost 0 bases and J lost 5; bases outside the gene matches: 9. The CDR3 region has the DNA TGTGCCAGCAGTTTAGCGCGGGAGCGGAGAAATACCGGGGAGCTGTTTTTT. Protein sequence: CASSLARERRNTGELFF.

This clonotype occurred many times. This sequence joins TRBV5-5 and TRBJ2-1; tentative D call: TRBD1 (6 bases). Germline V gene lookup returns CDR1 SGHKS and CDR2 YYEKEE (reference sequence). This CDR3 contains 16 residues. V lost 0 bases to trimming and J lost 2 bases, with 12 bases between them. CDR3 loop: CASSLDLTGTYNEQFF. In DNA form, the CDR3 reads TGTGCCAGCAGCTTGGATTTAACAGGGACCTACAATGAGCAGTTCTTC.

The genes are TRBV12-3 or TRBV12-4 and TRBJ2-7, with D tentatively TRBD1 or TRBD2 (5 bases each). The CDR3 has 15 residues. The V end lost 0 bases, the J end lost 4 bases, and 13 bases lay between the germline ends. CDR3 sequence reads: CASSLAPGAEYEQYF. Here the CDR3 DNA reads TGTGCCAGCAGTTTAGCGCCCGGGGCCGAGTACGAGCAGTACTTC.

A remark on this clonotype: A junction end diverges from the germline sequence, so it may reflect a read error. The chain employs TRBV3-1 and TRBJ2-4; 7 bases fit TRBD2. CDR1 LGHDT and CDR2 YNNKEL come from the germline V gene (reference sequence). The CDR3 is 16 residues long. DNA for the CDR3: TGTGCCAGCAGACAAGGGACGGGGGGTGCCAAAAACATTCAGTACTTC. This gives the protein CASRQGTGGAKNIQYF.

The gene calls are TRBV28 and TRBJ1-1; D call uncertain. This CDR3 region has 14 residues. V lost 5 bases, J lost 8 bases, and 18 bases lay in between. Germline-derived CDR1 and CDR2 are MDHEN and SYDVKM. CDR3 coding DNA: TGTGCCAGCAGTCGAGGCCAGTATAGAACAGAAGCTTTCTTT. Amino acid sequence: CASSRGQYRTEAFF.

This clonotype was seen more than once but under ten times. The CDR3 DNA is TGCAGTGCGCTCCCAGGAACCTCTGGAAACACCATATATTTT. Translation: CSALPGTSGNTIYF. The chain joins TRBV20-1 to TRBJ1-3; D call uncertain. This CDR3 is 14 amino acids long. The germline CDR1 and CDR2 sequences are DFQATT and SNEGSKA (reference sequence). The V end was cut by 6 bases, the J end by 0 bases, with 12 bases between.

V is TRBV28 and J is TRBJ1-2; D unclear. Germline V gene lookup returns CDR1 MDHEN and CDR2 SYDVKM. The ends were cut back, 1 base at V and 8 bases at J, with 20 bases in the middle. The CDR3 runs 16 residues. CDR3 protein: CASSLSYAGSAGGYTF. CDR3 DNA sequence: TGTGCCAGCAGTTTATCGTACGCCGGTTCGGCTGGAGGCTACACCTTC.

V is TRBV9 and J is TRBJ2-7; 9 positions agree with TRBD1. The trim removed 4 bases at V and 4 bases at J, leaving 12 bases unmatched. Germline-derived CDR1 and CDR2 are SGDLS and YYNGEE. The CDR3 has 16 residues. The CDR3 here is CASSPGGGQGIYEQYF. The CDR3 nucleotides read TGTGCCAGCAGCCCTGGGGGAGGACAGGGGATATACGAGCAGTACTTC.

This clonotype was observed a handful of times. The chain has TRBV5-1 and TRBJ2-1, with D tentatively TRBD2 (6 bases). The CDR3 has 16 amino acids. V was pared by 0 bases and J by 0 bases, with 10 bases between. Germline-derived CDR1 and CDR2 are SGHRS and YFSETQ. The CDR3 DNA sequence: TGCGCCAGCAGCTTGGTGCCGGGAGTCTCCTACAATGAGCAGTTCTTC. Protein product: CASSLVPGVSYNEQFF.

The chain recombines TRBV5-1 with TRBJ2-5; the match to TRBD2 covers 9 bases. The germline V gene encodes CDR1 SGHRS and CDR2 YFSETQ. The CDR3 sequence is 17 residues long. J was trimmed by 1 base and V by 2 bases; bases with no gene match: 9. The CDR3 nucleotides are TGCGCCAGCAGCTTTTCCTGGACTAGCGTGAGCCAAGAGACCCAGTACTTC. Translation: CASSFSWTSVSQETQYF.

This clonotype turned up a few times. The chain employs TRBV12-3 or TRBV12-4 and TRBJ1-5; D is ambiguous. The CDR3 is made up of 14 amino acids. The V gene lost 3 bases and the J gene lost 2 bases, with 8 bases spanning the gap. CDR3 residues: CASSFLAGNQPQHF. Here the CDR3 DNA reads TGTGCCAGCAGTTTCCTGGCCGGCAATCAGCCCCAGCATTTT.

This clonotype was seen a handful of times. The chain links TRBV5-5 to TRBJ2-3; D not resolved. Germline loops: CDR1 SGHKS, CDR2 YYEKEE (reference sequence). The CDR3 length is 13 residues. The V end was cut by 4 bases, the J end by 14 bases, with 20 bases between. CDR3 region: CASSPEQQSIMYF. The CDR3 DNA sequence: TGTGCCAGCAGCCCCGAACAGCAAAGCATTATGTATTTT.

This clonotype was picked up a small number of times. CDR3 sequence (DNA): TGCGCCAGCAGCCAAGAACTAGCGGGGGGAGAGGATACGCAGTATTTT. Amino acids: CASSQELAGGEDTQYF. V and J are TRBV4-3 and TRBJ2-3; TRBD2 matches 12 bases. Trimming removed 0 bases from V and 6 bases from J; junction bases left unmatched: 4. This CDR3 region has 16 residues. Germline values: CDR1 LGHNA, CDR2 YSLEER.

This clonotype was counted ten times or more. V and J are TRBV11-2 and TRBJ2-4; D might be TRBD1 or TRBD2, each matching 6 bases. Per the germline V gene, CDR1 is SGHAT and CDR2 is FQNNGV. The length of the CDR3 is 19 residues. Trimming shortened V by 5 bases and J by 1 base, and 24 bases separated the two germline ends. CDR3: CASSSLSLGGRVAKNIQYF. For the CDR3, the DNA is TGTGCCAGCAGCAGCCTCTCATTAGGGGGGCGAGTGGCCAAAAACATTCAGTACTTC.

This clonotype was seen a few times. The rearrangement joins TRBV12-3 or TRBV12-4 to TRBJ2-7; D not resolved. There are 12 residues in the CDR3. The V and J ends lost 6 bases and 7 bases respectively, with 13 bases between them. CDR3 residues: CASSPSVGEQYF. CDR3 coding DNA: TGTGCCAGCAGCCCCTCGGTGGGGGAGCAGTACTTC.

The CDR3 loop is CASSISAGDYEQYF. As DNA, the CDR3 is TGTGCCAGTAGTATATCGGCAGGGGATTACGAGCAGTACTTC. The chain uses TRBV19 and TRBJ2-7, with a weak D call TRBD1 (6 bases). Germline CDR1 reads LNHDA; CDR2 reads SQIVND (reference sequence). The CDR3 totals 14 residues. V was clipped by 2 bases and J by 4 bases, with 12 bases between them.